The 27 T cell receptor beta chains below all came from one sample that was sequenced in a study of blood T cell repertoires in COVID-19. Assay used: immunoSEQ multiplex PCR; TCRdb lists only in-frame clones, some missing. The table includes 200,000 to 250,000 clones, 80% to 90% detected once. Sequences were obtained from PBMCs or T cells enriched from blood (not recorded which). The source is a man aged 40-49 years who had recovered from COVID-19.

The J gene is TRBJ2-7, the V gene TRBV5-6; TRBD2 is a possible D gene (5 bases). Trimming removed 3 bases at V and 0 bases at J, with 10 bases between. This CDR3 contains 14 residues. Germline loops: CDR1 SGHDT, CDR2 YYEEEE. CDR3 in amino acids: CASSYRTGSYEQYF. Written as DNA, the CDR3 is TGTGCCAGCAGCTATCGGACTGGCTCCTACGAGCAGTACTTC. Full variable domain (missing parts from reference TRBV5-6 and TRBJ2-7): DAGVTQSPTHLIKTRGQQVTLRCSPKSGHDTVSWYQQALGQGPQFIFQYYEEEERQRGNFPDRFSGHQFPNYSSELNVNALLLGDSALYLCASSYRTGSYEQYFGPGTRLTVT.

V is TRBV19 and J is TRBJ2-5; 7 positions agree with TRBD2. V lost 2 bases and J lost 3; bases outside the gene matches: 9. CDR1 and CDR2 from the germline V gene are LNHDA and SQIVND (reference sequence). The CDR3 spans 16 residues. The CDR3 protein is CASSISPGLGEETQYF. CDR3 DNA: TGTGCCAGTAGTATATCCCCCGGACTAGGAGAAGAGACCCAGTACTTC.

This chain connects TRBV9 to TRBJ2-3; 7 bases are a match to TRBD1. This CDR3 region has 15 residues. V lost 2 bases to trimming and J lost 4 bases; unmatched junction nucleotides: 7. The germline V gene encodes CDR1 SGDLS and CDR2 YYNGEE. CDR3 sequence (DNA): TGTGCCAGCAGCGTGGAGACAGGGTGGGCAGATACGCAGTATTTT. Translated, it gives CASSVETGWADTQYF.

The V gene is TRBV5-1, the J gene TRBJ2-3; 8 bases fit TRBD2. V lost 4 bases and J lost 1; bases outside the gene matches: 5. CDR3 length equals 15 residues. From germline, CDR1 is SGHRS and CDR2 YFSETQ. The CDR3 sequence: CASSLSGSGTDTQYF. The CDR3 DNA is TGCGCCAGCAGCCTCAGCGGGAGTGGCACAGATACGCAGTATTTT.

V usage is TRBV4-1 and J usage is TRBJ2-5; 9 bases line up with TRBD2. The length of the CDR3 is 16 residues. Per the germline V gene, CDR1 is MGHRA and CDR2 is YSYEKL. V dropped 6 bases and J dropped 2; count of bases not matched to a gene: 10. The CDR3 is CASSIKTSGGQETQYF. CDR3 DNA: TGCGCCAGCAGTATCAAGACTAGCGGAGGTCAAGAGACCCAGTACTTC.

This clone appeared a single time. The chain employs TRBV29-1 and TRBJ1-1; 9 bases line up with TRBD1. CDR1 is SQVTM, CDR2 ANQGSEA, per germline. V dropped 3 bases and J dropped 5; count of bases not matched to a gene: 7. This CDR3 is 14 amino acids long. CDR3 loop: CSVDRTGVGTEAFF. The CDR3 region has the DNA TGCAGCGTTGACCGGACAGGGGTGGGGACTGAAGCTTTCTTT.

This clone was found once. This chain joins TRBV5-4 and TRBJ2-7; 8 bases fit TRBD1. Germline V gene sequence: CDR1 SGHNT, CDR2 YYREEE (reference sequence). V lost 4 bases, J lost 2 bases, and 5 bases stayed unmatched. The CDR3 has 14 residues. Written as DNA, the CDR3 is TGTGCCAGCAGCCCGGTGGGACAGGCCTACGAGCAGTACTTC. Its protein is CASSPVGQAYEQYF.

This clone was detected only a few times. This rearrangement joins TRBV18 to TRBJ2-7, with D maybe TRBD1 (7 bases). This CDR3 comprises 12 residues. Per the germline V gene, CDR1 is KGHSH and CDR2 is LQKENI. The V end was cut by 6 bases, the J end by 3 bases, with 9 bases between. CDR3 nucleotide sequence: TGTGCCAGCTCCCAGGGGGGCTACGAGCAGTACTTC. This translates into CASSQGGYEQYF. Using reference TRBV18 and TRBJ2-7 for the parts outside the CDR3, the full variable domain is NAGVMQNPRHLVRRRGQEARLRCSPMKGHSHVYWYRQLPEEGLKFMVYLQKENIIDESGMPKERFSAEFPKEGPSILRIQQVVRGDSAAYFCASSQGGYEQYFGPGTRLTVT.

The J gene is TRBJ1-2, the V gene TRBV19, with D possibly TRBD1 on 6 matching bases. Germline lookup yields CDR1 LNHDA and CDR2 SQIVND (reference sequence). Trimming pared 3 bases from V and 6 bases from J, leaving 14 bases between. The CDR3 contains 14 residues. This chain's CDR3 is CASSIDRSGNGYTF. The CDR3 DNA follows: TGTGCCAGTAGTATCGACAGGAGCGGGAATGGCTACACCTTC.

The J gene is TRBJ2-7, the V gene TRBV10-3; D not certain. The CDR3 spans 16 residues. Germline assignment: CDR1 ENHRY and CDR2 SYGVKD. The V end lost 4 bases, the J end lost 4 bases, and 20 bases lay between the germline ends. CDR3 in DNA: TGTGCCATCAGTGGAAGTGTTGCGGAACCGGTTTACGAGCAGTACTTC. Translation gives CAISGSVAEPVYEQYF.

The J gene is TRBJ2-2, the V gene TRBV7-2; tentatively, D is TRBD2 (6 bases). This CDR3 is built from 14 residues. CDR1 is SGHTA, CDR2 FQGNSA, per germline. The germline V and J ends were trimmed by 3 bases and 1 base, with 6 bases remaining between them. The CDR3, as DNA: TGTGCCAGCAGCTTGGGGGGGAACACCGGGGAGCTGTTTTTT. It codes for CASSLGGNTGELFF.

The chain carries TRBV19 and TRBJ2-1; 8 bases agree with TRBD1. The ends lost 3 bases at V and 5 bases at J; junction bases unmatched: 6. Germline loops: CDR1 LNHDA, CDR2 SQIVND (reference sequence). This CDR3 comprises 15 residues. CDR3 coding DNA: TGTGCCAGTAGTATGGTCAGGGGGCACAACAATGAGCAGTTCTTC. This translates into CASSMVRGHNNEQFF.

The chain couples TRBV24-1 to TRBJ1-3; perhaps TRBD1 as D (5 bases). This CDR3 has 15 residues. V dropped 4 bases and J dropped 3 bases, with 12 bases sitting between them. Germline-derived CDR1 and CDR2 are KGHDR and SFDVKD. The CDR3 region is CATSDPTVGGNTIYF. The CDR3 nucleotides read TGTGCCACCAGTGACCCGACAGTAGGTGGAAACACCATATATTTT.

The V and J genes are TRBV4-1 and TRBJ1-1; D is ambiguous. The V end was cut by 3 bases, the J end by 8 bases, with 22 bases between. The CDR3 is made up of 16 amino acids. CDR1 is MGHRA, CDR2 YSYEKL, per germline. The DNA for the CDR3 is TGCGCCAGCAGCCACAGTTTTTTCAAAGGAGTTGGGGAAGCTTTCTTT. Amino acid sequence: CASSHSFFKGVGEAFF.

The V and J genes are TRBV2 and TRBJ2-2; tentative D call: TRBD2 (5 bases). There are 15 residues in the CDR3. The V gene's germline CDR1 is SNHLY and CDR2 FYNNEI. V was cut by 3 bases and J by 6 bases, with 14 bases left in between. CDR3 sequence (DNA): TGTGCCAGCAGTGAGTTCCTCGGAGGAGCCGGGGAGCTGTTTTTT. It specifies CASSEFLGGAGELFF.

The chain combines TRBV6-1 with TRBJ1-2; D uncertain. Per germline, CDR1 MNHNS and CDR2 SASEGT. The V end was cut by 3 bases, the J end by 4 bases, with 9 bases between. There are 13 residues in the CDR3. CDR3 sequence reads: CASSDPPGYGYTF. Here the CDR3 DNA reads TGTGCCAGCAGTGACCCCCCGGGCTATGGCTACACCTTC.

This clone has a single count. J is TRBJ2-3 and V is TRBV5-1; the match to TRBD1 covers 8 bases. Germline CDR1 reads SGHRS; CDR2 reads YFSETQ. The ends lost 3 bases at V and 3 bases at J; junction bases unmatched: 6. CDR3 size: 15 residues. For the CDR3, the DNA is TGCGCCAGCAGCTATCCGAGGACAGGGACAGATACGCAGTATTTT. Translated, it gives CASSYPRTGTDTQYF.

The chain couples TRBV6-5 to TRBJ2-3; 10 positions match TRBD1. V lost 6 bases to trimming and J lost 4 bases; unmatched junction nucleotides: 4. CDR1 is MNHEY, CDR2 SVGAGI, per germline. This CDR3 is 14 amino acids long. The CDR3 region has the DNA TGTGCCAGCAGGAGACAGGGGGCGTCAGATACGCAGTATTTT. It translates to CASRRQGASDTQYF.

In its sample, this clone was seen a few times. The V gene is TRBV5-1, the J gene TRBJ1-2; 9 bases agree with TRBD1. CDR3 length: 13 amino acids. From germline, CDR1 is SGHRS and CDR2 YFSETQ. J lost 6 bases, V lost 4 bases, and 4 bases had no gene match. CDR3 region: CASSVQGADGYTF. CDR3 nucleotides: TGCGCCAGCAGCGTACAGGGGGCGGATGGCTACACCTTC.

The rearrangement links TRBV18 to TRBJ1-1; D is unresolved. CDR3 length: 17 amino acids. Trimming cost V 0 bases and J 0 bases, with 14 bases left between them. Germline CDR1 and CDR2: KGHSH and LQKENI. DNA for the CDR3: TGTGCCAGCTCACCACCAGGTCTAGAGAGGATGAACACTGAAGCTTTCTTT. Protein sequence: CASSPPGLERMNTEAFF.

The chain employs TRBV5-1 and TRBJ1-5; TRBD1 might be the D (6 bases). The CDR3 is made up of 15 amino acids. CDR1 is SGHRS, CDR2 YFSETQ, per germline. Deletions cut 0 bases from V and 4 bases from J, with 11 bases between. For the CDR3, the DNA is TGCGCCAGCAGCTTGGGGACAGCCTTGAATCAGCCCCAGCATTTT. As protein: CASSLGTALNQPQHF.

V usage is TRBV7-8 and J usage is TRBJ2-6, with D perhaps TRBD2 (5 bases). The CDR3 totals 18 residues. CDR1 SGHVS and CDR2 FQNEAQ come from the germline V gene. Deletions cut 3 bases from V and 0 bases from J, with 15 bases between. CDR3 loop: CASSFRERMSSGANVLTF. The CDR3 DNA reads as TGTGCCAGCAGCTTCCGGGAACGGATGAGCTCTGGGGCCAACGTCCTGACTTTC.

This clone came up many times. This rearrangement joins TRBV6-5 to TRBJ2-1; 8 nucleotides agree with TRBD2. From germline, CDR1 is MNHEY and CDR2 SVGAGI. Trimming took 10 bases from V and 4 from J; bases not matched to a gene: 6. This CDR3 region has 13 residues. The CDR3 here is CAILLAVYNEQFF. CDR3 coding DNA: TGTGCCATCTTACTAGCGGTTTACAATGAGCAGTTCTTC.

The J gene is TRBJ2-6, the V gene TRBV5-4; TRBD1 agrees at 7 bases. The junction had 5 bases not matched to a gene; V was cut back by 4 bases and J by 4 bases. The germline V gene has CDR1 SGHNT and CDR2 YYREEE (reference sequence). The CDR3 is 15 residues long. CDR3 nucleotide sequence: TGTGCCAGCAGCCAGACAGGGACCGGGGCCAACGTCCTGACTTTC. Its protein is CASSQTGTGANVLTF.

The J gene is TRBJ1-1, the V gene TRBV6-6; 7 positions match TRBD1. J gave up 0 bases and V 2 bases, and 6 bases lay outside the gene matches. The germline CDR1 and CDR2 sequences are MNHNY and SVGAGI (reference sequence). The length of the CDR3 is 16 residues. This chain's CDR3 is CASSYAQGRMNTEAFF. Here the CDR3 DNA reads TGTGCCAGCAGTTACGCACAGGGGCGGATGAACACTGAAGCTTTCTTT.

This clone was counted only a few times. This rearrangement joins TRBV19 to TRBJ1-5; the D is unclear. V lost 5 bases and J 4 bases, leaving 12 bases between the germline ends. The CDR3 is 14 residues long. Per the germline V gene, CDR1 is LNHDA and CDR2 is SQIVND (reference sequence). CDR3 DNA: TGTGCCAGTAGTTTGCAGGCACCAAATCAGCCCCAGCATTTT. Translation gives CASSLQAPNQPQHF.

The chain joins TRBV4-2 to TRBJ2-4; D is unclear. CDR3 length: 14 amino acids. Trimming took off 5 bases at V and 0 bases at J, with 8 bases between the two ends. Per germline, CDR1 LGHNA and CDR2 YNFKEQ. The CDR3 sequence: CASSDIQAKNIQYF. The CDR3, as DNA: TGTGCCAGCAGCGACATACAAGCCAAAAACATTCAGTACTTC.